These T cell receptor beta chains were read from a single sample in a study of T cells after yellow fever vaccination. TCRdb re-analysed the 5' RACE reads in MiXCR, keeping a single row per CDR3 protein. In the table there are about 310,000 distinct CDR3 sequences, roughly 4% of which are singletons. The sequencing here drew on PBMCs, taken on the day of the yellow fever booster vaccination. All receptors come from a man aged 18 to 30 who received the YFV17D yellow fever vaccine. CDR3s include the opening cysteine and the closing phenylalanine or tryptophan. A D gene is named only where the DNA matches it firmly.

v_call: TRBV7-8
d_call: TRBD1
j_call: TRBJ2-1
cdr3_aa: CASSLQGTGGNNEQFF

v_call: TRBV13
d_call: .
j_call: TRBJ2-3
cdr3_aa: CASSHSQGYADTQYF

v_call: TRBV20-1
d_call: .
j_call: TRBJ1-1
cdr3_aa: CSALRPREGTEAFF

v_call: TRBV9
d_call: .
j_call: TRBJ2-7
cdr3_aa: CASSVDWVAYEQYF

v_call: TRBV9
d_call: TRBD1
j_call: TRBJ1-2
cdr3_aa: CASSADRGNYGYTF

v_call: TRBV4-2
d_call: .
j_call: TRBJ2-4
cdr3_aa: CASSQGVVGAKNIQYF

v_call: TRBV9
d_call: .
j_call: TRBJ2-3
cdr3_aa: CASSFAGTSTDTQYF

v_call: TRBV11-2
d_call: .
j_call: TRBJ2-3
cdr3_aa: CASSLDRLVRTQYF

v_call: TRBV5-5
d_call: TRBD1
j_call: TRBJ2-3
cdr3_aa: CASSPGDRSTDTQYF

v_call: TRBV12-3/TRBV12-4
d_call: .
j_call: TRBJ1-3
cdr3_aa: CASGWRNTIYF

v_call: TRBV7-2
d_call: .
j_call: TRBJ2-7
cdr3_aa: CASSLVSGGQHEQYF

v_call: TRBV7-2
d_call: .
j_call: TRBJ2-3
cdr3_aa: CASSYPPGLTDTQYF

v_call: TRBV27
d_call: TRBD1
j_call: TRBJ1-5
cdr3_aa: CASSTDRGSSNQPQHF

v_call: TRBV3-2
d_call: .
j_call: TRBJ1-1
cdr3_aa: CASRPRVLF

v_call: TRBV4-1
d_call: .
j_call: TRBJ2-3
cdr3_aa: CASSQDPSSNQYF

v_call: TRBV15
d_call: .
j_call: TRBJ2-5
cdr3_aa: CATSRDPGGEKGETQYF

v_call: TRBV5-1
d_call: .
j_call: TRBJ2-7
cdr3_aa: CASSLTPEGHLYEQYF

v_call: TRBV30
d_call: .
j_call: TRBJ2-2
cdr3_aa: CAWGLLLNTGELFF

v_call: TRBV12-3/TRBV12-4
d_call: .
j_call: TRBJ1-1
cdr3_aa: CASSLLSDTEAFF

v_call: TRBV5-1
d_call: TRBD2
j_call: TRBJ2-3
cdr3_aa: CASSSTPTSGERDTQYF

v_call: TRBV5-1
d_call: .
j_call: TRBJ2-3
cdr3_aa: CASSLWQDHSTDTQYF

v_call: TRBV2
d_call: .
j_call: TRBJ2-7
cdr3_aa: CASSQGLDNEQYF